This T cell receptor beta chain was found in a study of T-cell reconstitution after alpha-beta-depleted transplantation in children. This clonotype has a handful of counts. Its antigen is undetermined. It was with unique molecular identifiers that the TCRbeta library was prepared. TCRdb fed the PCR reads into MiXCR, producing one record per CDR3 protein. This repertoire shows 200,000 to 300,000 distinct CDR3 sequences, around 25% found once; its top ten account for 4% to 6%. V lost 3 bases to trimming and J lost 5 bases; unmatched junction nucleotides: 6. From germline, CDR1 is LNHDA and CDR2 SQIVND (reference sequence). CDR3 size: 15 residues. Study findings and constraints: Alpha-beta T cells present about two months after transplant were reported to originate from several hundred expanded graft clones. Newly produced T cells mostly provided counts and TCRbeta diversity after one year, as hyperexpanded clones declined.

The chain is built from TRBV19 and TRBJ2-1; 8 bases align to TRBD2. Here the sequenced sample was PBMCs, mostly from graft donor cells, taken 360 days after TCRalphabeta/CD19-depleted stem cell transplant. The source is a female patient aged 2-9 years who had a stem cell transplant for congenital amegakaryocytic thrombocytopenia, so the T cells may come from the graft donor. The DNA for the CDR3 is TGTGCCAGTAGTATTGCAGCGGGAGTCAACAATGAGCAGTTCTTC. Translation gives CASSIAAGVNNEQFF.